This T cell receptor (beta chain) was sequenced for a study of cytomegalovirus exposure and HLA in healthy donors. This clone has only a few counts. Trimming took off 5 bases at V and 7 bases at J, with 9 bases between the two ends. Germline V gene data show CDR1 as MNHEY and CDR2 as SVGAGI. The CDR3 loop spans 12 amino acids. The PCR contained 60 Vbeta and 13 Jbeta primers. Repertoires were generated with immunoSEQ multiplex PCR, while TCRdb's copy carries only in-frame clones and drops some. Of about 160,000 clones listed, 82% are singletons. This TCR was sampled from a girl aged 5 to 17 in good health and CMV-seropositive. The sequenced material came from PBMCs. This chain uses TRBV6-5 with TRBJ2-1, with D perhaps matching TRBD2 (5 bases). The CDR3 sequence is CASSPGSNEQFF. Here the CDR3 DNA reads TGTGCCAGCAGTCCGGGATCGAATGAGCAGTTCTTC.